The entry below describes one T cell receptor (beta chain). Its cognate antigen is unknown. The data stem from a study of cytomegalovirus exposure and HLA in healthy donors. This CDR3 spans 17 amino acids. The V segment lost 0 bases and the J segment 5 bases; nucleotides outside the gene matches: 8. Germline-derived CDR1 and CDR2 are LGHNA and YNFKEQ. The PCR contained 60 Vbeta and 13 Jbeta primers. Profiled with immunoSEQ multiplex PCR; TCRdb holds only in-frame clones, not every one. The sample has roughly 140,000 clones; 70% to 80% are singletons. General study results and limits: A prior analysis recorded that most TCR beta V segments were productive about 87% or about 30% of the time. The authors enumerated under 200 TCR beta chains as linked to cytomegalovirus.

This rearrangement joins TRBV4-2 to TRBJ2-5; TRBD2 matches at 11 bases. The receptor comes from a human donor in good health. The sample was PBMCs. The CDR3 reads CASSQEGSGRAAETQYF. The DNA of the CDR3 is TGTGCCAGCAGCCAAGAGGGTAGCGGGAGGGCTGCGGAGACCCAGTACTTC.